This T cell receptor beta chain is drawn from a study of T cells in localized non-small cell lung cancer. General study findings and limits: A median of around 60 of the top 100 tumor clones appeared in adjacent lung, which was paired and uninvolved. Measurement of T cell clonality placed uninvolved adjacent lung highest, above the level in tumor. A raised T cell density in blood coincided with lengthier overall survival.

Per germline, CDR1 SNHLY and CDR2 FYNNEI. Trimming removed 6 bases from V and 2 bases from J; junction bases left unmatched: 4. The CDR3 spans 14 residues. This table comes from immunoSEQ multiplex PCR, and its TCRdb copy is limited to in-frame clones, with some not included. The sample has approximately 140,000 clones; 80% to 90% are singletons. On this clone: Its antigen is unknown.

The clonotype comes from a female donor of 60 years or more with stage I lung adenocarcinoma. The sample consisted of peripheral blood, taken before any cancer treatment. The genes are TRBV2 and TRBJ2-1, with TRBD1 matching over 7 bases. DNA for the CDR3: TGTGCCAGCAGCCGACAGGGCGCCTACAATGAGCAGTTCTTC. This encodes CASSRQGAYNEQFF. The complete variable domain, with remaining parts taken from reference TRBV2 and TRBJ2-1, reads EPEVTQTPSHQVTQMGQEVILRCVPISNHLYFYWYRQILGQKVEFLVSFYNNEISEKSEIFDDQFSVERPDGSNFTLKIRSTKLEDSAMYFCASSRQGAYNEQFFGPGTRLTVL.